The 32 T cell receptor beta chains listed next were all sequenced from one sample in a study of human T cells and chemical hapten exposure. The sample's time point: pre-sensitization, week 0. Treatment given: therapeutic diphenylcyclopropenone sensitization with weekly scalp DPC. TCRdb reprocessed the RACE reads via MiXCR and lists one record per CDR3 protein. The table lists 90,000 or so distinct CDR3 sequences, around 8.8% of them singletons. This specimen consisted of whole blood, obtained in connection with sensitization to the hapten diphenylcyclopropenone (DPC). These TCRs come from a man between 40 and 49 years old with alopecia areata. Some clones in this sample may be carry-over from other donors' samples.

This clonotype was seen only a few times. The rearrangement links TRBV7-8 to TRBJ1-6; D is unclear. CDR1 and CDR2 from the germline V gene are SGHVS and FQNEAQ. Trimming pared 2 bases from V and 9 bases from J, leaving 14 bases between. The CDR3 has 15 residues. The CDR3: CASSLTWQAGSPLHF. CDR3 nucleotides: TGTGCCAGCAGCTTAACATGGCAGGCGGGTTCACCCCTCCACTTT.

This clonotype was seen only a few times. The rearrangement links TRBV19 to TRBJ1-1; D is uncertain. Deletions cut 3 bases from V and 0 bases from J, with 14 bases between. The CDR3 runs 16 residues. Looked up from germline, CDR1 is LNHDA and CDR2 is SQIVND (reference sequence). This CDR3 reads CASSMVPNYMNTEAFF. CDR3 in DNA: TGTGCCAGTAGTATGGTACCGAACTACATGAACACTGAAGCTTTCTTT.

In its sample, this clonotype was seen a few times. The V gene is TRBV2, the J gene TRBJ2-1; possible D gene TRBD1, 6 bases. Germline-derived CDR1 and CDR2 are SNHLY and FYNNEI. V gave up 8 bases and J gave up 6 bases, with 23 bases separating them. The CDR3 contains 16 residues. The CDR3 is CASRIFSVSGANEQFF. The DNA for the CDR3 is TGTGCCAGCCGAATTTTTAGCGTTTCAGGGGCCAATGAGCAGTTCTTC.

This clonotype was seen many times. CDR3: CSVGGLDEQFF. The CDR3 bases are TGCAGCGTTGGAGGCCTCGATGAGCAGTTCTTC. The V call is TRBV29-1, the J call TRBJ2-1; D uncertain. The germline V gene encodes CDR1 SQVTM and CDR2 ANQGSEA. The CDR3 spans 11 residues. V lost 4 bases and J 8 bases, leaving 9 bases between the germline ends.

Ten or more counts support this clonotype. The chain is built from TRBV5-1 and TRBJ1-1, with 11 bases identical to TRBD1. Germline trimming cut 3 bases from V and 4 bases from J; bases unmatched to any gene: 8. Per germline, CDR1 SGHRS and CDR2 YFSETQ. The CDR3 extends over 16 amino acids. CDR3 sequence: CASSSGPDRGLTEAFF. The CDR3 bases are TGCGCCAGCAGCTCGGGCCCGGACAGGGGGCTCACTGAAGCTTTCTTT.

The DNA for the CDR3 is TGTGCCAGCAGTTCCTTCACTGGGGGTCCCGGTGACGAGCAGTACTTC. Residues: CASSSFTGGPGDEQYF. V and J are TRBV6-2 or TRBV6-3 and TRBJ2-7; D tentatively fits TRBD1 or TRBD2 (5 bases each). The CDR3 is 16 residues long. Trimming removed 4 bases from V and 5 bases from J, with 21 bases in between. CDR1 is MNHEY, CDR2 SVGEGT, per germline.

The table lists this clonotype with many counts. The chain has TRBV18 and TRBJ2-7; D perhaps matches TRBD1 (6 bases). There are 13 residues in the CDR3. Per germline, CDR1 KGHSH and CDR2 LQKENI. The CDR3 DNA is TGTGCCAGCTCACCTTTAGAGGACGGGACAAAAAACGTC. This sequence encodes CASSPLEDGTKNV.

This clonotype was observed at least ten times. The chain links TRBV28 to TRBJ2-7; TRBD1 agrees at 9 bases. J lost 5 bases, V lost 3 bases, and 5 bases had no gene match. The germline CDR1 and CDR2 sequences are MDHEN and SYDVKM. This CDR3 spans 14 amino acids. The CDR3 here is CASSFYGQGHEQYV. Written as DNA, the CDR3 is TGTGCCAGCAGTTTCTATGGACAGGGGCACGAGCAGTACGTC.

In its sample, this clonotype was seen many times. The V gene is TRBV5-6, the J gene TRBJ1-2, with D perhaps matching TRBD1 (5 bases). Trimming left V 3 bases short and J 2 bases short, with 11 bases between. The CDR3 contains 14 residues. The germline gives CDR1 SGHDT, CDR2 YYEEEE. This chain's CDR3 is CASSSGPFNYGYTF. The CDR3 coding sequence is TGTGCCAGCAGCTCGGGACCATTCAACTATGGCTACACCTTC.

This chain connects TRBV12-3 or TRBV12-4 to TRBJ2-1; no clear D gene. V lost 2 bases, J lost 3 bases, and 5 bases lay in between. The CDR3 is 13 residues long. CDR3 bases: TGTGCCAGCAGTTTACTAGACTACAATGAGCAGTTCTTC. The encoded protein is CASSLLDYNEQFF.

The rearrangement joins TRBV7-9 to TRBJ2-3; no definite D call. Trimming stripped 3 bases from V and 2 bases from J, with 6 bases between. This CDR3 has 13 residues. The V gene's germline CDR1 is SEHNR and CDR2 FQNEAQ (reference sequence). CDR3 coding DNA: TGTGCCAGCAGCTTTGAGGTCACAGATACGCAGTATTTT. The encoded protein is CASSFEVTDTQYF.

This sequence joins TRBV7-9 and TRBJ1-4; a weak D match, TRBD1 (6 bases). Germline V gene sequence: CDR1 SEHNR, CDR2 FQNEAQ (reference sequence). The CDR3 covers 14 residues. V lost 3 bases and J lost 8, with 13 bases in between. The CDR3 loop reads CASSFHRDEEKLFF. In DNA form, the CDR3 reads TGTGCCAGCAGCTTCCACAGGGATGAGGAAAAACTGTTTTTT.

The CDR3 DNA is TGTGCCAGCAGCGGTGACGCGGATCTAGCCAAAAACATTCAGTACTTC. Amino acid sequence: CASSGDADLAKNIQYF. This rearrangement joins TRBV7-9 to TRBJ2-4; no definite D call. The CDR3 contains 16 residues. Trimming cost V 5 bases and J 0 bases, with 14 bases left between them. CDR1 and CDR2 from the germline V gene are SEHNR and FQNEAQ (reference sequence).

Ten or more counts support this clonotype. The gene calls are TRBV7-2 and TRBJ2-3, with D perhaps assigned TRBD1 or TRBD2 (5 bases each). The CDR3 loop spans 15 amino acids. The V gene lost 1 base and the J gene lost 0 bases, with 8 bases spanning the gap. Germline V gene sequence: CDR1 SGHTA, CDR2 FQGNSA. CDR3: CASSLGGASTDTQYF. As DNA, the CDR3 is TGTGCCAGCAGCTTAGGAGGGGCTAGCACAGATACGCAGTATTTT.

This clonotype was seen many times. This chain connects TRBV10-3 to TRBJ1-6; 9 positions agree with TRBD1. CDR1 is ENHRY, CDR2 SYGVKD, per germline. The V gene end was trimmed by 3 bases and the J gene end by 9 bases; junction bases not matched to a gene: 6. CDR3 length: 15 residues. CDR3 residues: CAISDGRDRASPLHF. The CDR3 DNA follows: TGTGCCATCAGTGACGGCCGGGACAGGGCTTCACCCCTCCACTTT.

This clonotype was seen at least ten times. CDR3 loop: CASSPGLAGSYTGELFF. The CDR3, as DNA: TGTGCCAGCAGCCCCGGACTAGCGGGATCGTACACCGGGGAGCTGTTTTTT. The gene calls are TRBV14 and TRBJ2-2, with 12 bases aligning to TRBD2. The CDR3 is 17 residues long. The ends lost 4 bases at V and 3 bases at J; junction bases unmatched: 6. CDR1 SGHDN and CDR2 FVKESK come from the germline V gene.

The table lists this clonotype with a few counts. The chain combines TRBV28 with TRBJ1-4; D is possibly TRBD1 (5 bases). CDR1 is MDHEN, CDR2 SYDVKM, per germline. The germline V and J ends were trimmed by 5 bases and 3 bases, with 10 bases remaining between them. The CDR3 has 14 amino acids. CDR3 residues: CASSQGGANEKLFF. CDR3 coding DNA: TGTGCCAGCAGTCAGGGAGGGGCTAATGAAAAACTGTTTTTT.

The rearrangement uses TRBV4-1 and TRBJ2-1; weak D call: TRBD2 (6 bases). CDR3 size: 14 residues. Trimming took 4 bases from V and 4 from J, leaving 11 bases between them. Germline values: CDR1 MGHRA, CDR2 YSYEKL. The CDR3 region is CASSRAGGYNEQFF. Written as DNA, the CDR3 is TGCGCCAGCAGCCGCGCCGGGGGATACAATGAGCAGTTCTTC.

Only a few counts were recorded for this clonotype. The rearrangement links TRBV7-2 to TRBJ2-3; D tentatively fits TRBD1 or TRBD2 (5 bases each). The germline V gene has CDR1 SGHTA and CDR2 FQGNSA. This CDR3 has 15 residues. V lost 1 base to trimming and J lost 3 bases, with 11 bases between them. CDR3 residues: CASSLEEGWTDTQYF. The CDR3, as DNA: TGTGCCAGCAGCTTAGAAGAGGGGTGGACAGATACGCAGTATTTT.

In its sample, this clonotype was seen a few times. CDR3 protein: CATVSPSGANVLTF. The CDR3 coding sequence is TGTGCCACCGTAAGTCCCTCTGGGGCCAACGTCCTGACTTTC. The chain has TRBV28 and TRBJ2-6; no definite D call. The CDR3 is made up of 14 amino acids. The V gene lost 10 bases and the J gene lost 0 bases, with 10 bases spanning the gap. The germline V gene encodes CDR1 MDHEN and CDR2 SYDVKM.

The chain links TRBV7-2 to TRBJ2-5; TRBD2 matches at 10 bases. The CDR3 has 16 residues. In germline, CDR1 is SGHTA, CDR2 FQGNSA. The V segment lost 0 bases and the J segment 4 bases; nucleotides outside the gene matches: 5. DNA for the CDR3: TGTGCCAGCAGCTTAGCGCCGTCTAGCGGGAGAGAGACCCAGTACTTC. Amino acids: CASSLAPSSGRETQYF. Based on the CDR3 plus reference TRBV7-2 and TRBJ2-5, the full variable domain is GAGVSQSPSNKVTEKGKDVELRCDPISGHTALYWYRQSLGQGLEFLIYFQGNSAPDKSGLPSDRFSAERTGGSVSTLTIQRTQQEDSAVYLCASSLAPSSGRETQYFGPGTRLLVL.

This clonotype was detected many times. The rearrangement joins TRBV12-3 or TRBV12-4 to TRBJ2-3; 8 nucleotides line up with TRBD1. The ends lost 6 bases at V and 3 bases at J; junction bases unmatched: 5. This CDR3 is 14 amino acids long. For the CDR3, the DNA is TGTGCCAGCAGGAAGGACAGGGTAACAGATACGCAGTATTTT. Amino acid sequence: CASRKDRVTDTQYF.

This clonotype showed up just a few times. The chain couples TRBV6-5 to TRBJ2-7; 7 bases line up with TRBD1. The CDR3 is 17 residues long. V lost 0 bases to trimming and J lost 4 bases; unmatched junction nucleotides: 12. CDR1 is MNHEY and CDR2 is SVGAGI in the germline V gene. The CDR3 is CASSYSTSAGGAYEQYF. The CDR3 nucleotides read TGTGCCAGCAGTTACTCGACTTCGGCAGGGGGTGCGTACGAGCAGTACTTC.

This clonotype was detected a few times. The V call is TRBV10-3, the J call TRBJ2-7, with 7 bases that match TRBD2. The CDR3 runs to 13 residues. From germline, CDR1 is ENHRY and CDR2 SYGVKD. With 9 bases clipped from V and 2 bases from J, the junction kept 7 bases outside the gene matches. The CDR3 protein is CAITSVPTYEQYV. CDR3 nucleotides: TGTGCCATAACTAGCGTACCCACCTACGAGCAGTACGTC.

The V call is TRBV12-3 or TRBV12-4, the J call TRBJ1-1; 8 bases are a match to TRBD1. The length of the CDR3 is 15 residues. With V trimmed by 5 bases and J by 5 bases, 10 bases remained unmatched. For the CDR3, the DNA is TGTGCCAGCAGTACCGGGACAGGCCAGGGGACTGAAGCTTTCTTT. Protein: CASSTGTGQGTEAFF.

This clonotype showed up many times. This chain connects TRBV20-1 to TRBJ2-3, with TRBD2 identical over 8 bases. Germline CDR1 is DFQATT and CDR2 is SNEGSKA (reference sequence). V trimming: 3 bases; J trimming: 5 bases; junction bases outside the gene matches: 13. There are 16 residues in the CDR3. DNA for the CDR3: TGCAGTGCTAGGGGCTCGCGACTAGCGAGGTTAGATACGCAGTATTTT. It encodes CSARGSRLARLDTQYF.

This clonotype has a count of ten or more. The CDR3 is CSAPRTGEFPNEKLFF. CDR3 in DNA: TGCAGTGCTCCACGGACAGGGGAGTTTCCTAATGAAAAACTGTTTTTT. The chain uses TRBV20-1 and TRBJ1-4; 9 bases align to TRBD1. Germline V gene data show CDR1 as DFQATT and CDR2 as SNEGSKA (reference sequence). This CDR3 has 16 residues. Germline trimming cut 5 bases from V and 3 bases from J; bases unmatched to any gene: 10.

The rearrangement joins TRBV28 to TRBJ2-7; 11 nucleotides align to TRBD2. This CDR3 is 15 amino acids long. V gave up 5 bases and J gave up 3 bases; unmatched junction bases: 6. CDR1 MDHEN and CDR2 SYDVKM come from the germline V gene. CDR3 sequence: CASSPPGTSGYEQYF. The CDR3 DNA follows: TGTGCCAGCAGTCCCCCCGGGACTAGCGGCTACGAGCAGTACTTC.

The table lists this clonotype with a few counts. This CDR3 is CASSLQGWTEAFF. DNA for the CDR3: TGTGCCAGCAGCTTACAGGGGTGGACTGAAGCTTTCTTT. The V call is TRBV7-3, the J call TRBJ1-1; possible D gene TRBD1, 6 bases. Per the germline V gene, CDR1 is SGHTA and CDR2 is FQGTGA. This CDR3 contains 13 residues. V gave up 2 bases and J gave up 5 bases, with 9 bases separating them.

This chain links TRBV20-1 with TRBJ2-7, with 10 nucleotides matching TRBD2. The CDR3 is 15 amino acids. J gave up 2 bases and V 2 bases, and 6 bases lay outside the gene matches. Germline CDR1 reads DFQATT; CDR2 reads SNEGSKA (reference sequence). CDR3 residues: CSARSPLAGPYEQYF. CDR3 coding DNA: TGCAGTGCTAGATCTCCACTAGCGGGGCCCTACGAGCAGTACTTC.

This clonotype has at least ten counts. V usage is TRBV7-2 and J usage is TRBJ2-7, with D uncertain. The CDR3 consists of 11 residues. With 5 bases removed from V and 8 bases from J, the gap between germline ends came to 10 bases. Germline V gene sequence: CDR1 SGHTA, CDR2 FQGNSA. In DNA, the CDR3 is TGTGCCAGCAGCCAAATGGGGAAGCAGTACTTC. Protein product: CASSQMGKQYF.

The gene calls are TRBV19 and TRBJ1-2, with D unclear. The CDR3 spans 13 residues. The V and J ends lost 7 bases and 8 bases respectively, with 17 bases between them. The germline CDR1 and CDR2 sequences are LNHDA and SQIVND (reference sequence). The CDR3 protein is CASIPSGVGGYTF. The CDR3 DNA follows: TGTGCCAGTATTCCGTCTGGGGTTGGAGGCTACACCTTC.